What follows are 27 T cell receptor beta chains derived from one specimen sequenced in a study of blood T cell repertoires in COVID-19. Assay: immunoSEQ multiplex PCR; the TCRdb copy retains only in-frame clones and omits some. The top ten clones hold 15% to 20% of a sample with around 65,000 clones, 70% to 85% of them seen once. Sequencing was performed on peripheral blood. These receptors were obtained from a man aged 55 to 70 with acute or convalescent COVID-19.

This rearrangement joins TRBV29-1 to TRBJ2-7, with 11 bases fitting TRBD1. CDR1 and CDR2 (germline): SQVTM, ANQGSEA. This CDR3 is built from 15 residues. V gave up 6 bases and J gave up 2 bases; unmatched junction bases: 9. This CDR3 reads CSVEMDRGRPYEQYF. DNA for the CDR3: TGCAGCGTAGAGATGGACAGGGGGCGACCCTACGAGCAGTACTTC.

The chain carries TRBV20-1 and TRBJ2-7; D possibly corresponds to TRBD1 (6 bases). This CDR3 region has 14 residues. Germline CDR1 DFQATT, CDR2 SNEGSKA (reference sequence). Trimming removed 3 bases at V and 0 bases at J, with 12 bases between. The CDR3 nucleotides are TGCAGTGCTAGTTTCGGACAGAGCTCCTACGAGCAGTACTTC. It yields the protein CSASFGQSSYEQYF.

This clone was detected only once. The rearrangement links TRBV30 to TRBJ2-3; 9 nucleotides agree with TRBD2. Germline CDR1 and CDR2: GTSNPN and SVGIG (reference sequence). The V gene end was trimmed by 2 bases and the J gene end by 2 bases; junction bases not matched to a gene: 5. This CDR3 contains 15 residues. For the CDR3, the DNA is TGTGCCTGGAGTTCTGGCGGGAGGGCCACAGATACGCAGTATTTT. Translation gives CAWSSGGRATDTQYF.

The V gene is TRBV2, the J gene TRBJ1-4, with D possibly TRBD1 on 6 matching bases. CDR1 and CDR2 (germline): SNHLY, FYNNEI. V was shortened by 2 bases and J by 6 bases, with 10 bases between the two germline ends. This CDR3 spans 14 amino acids. The CDR3: CASSERGTYEKLFF. CDR3 nucleotides: TGTGCCAGCAGTGAAAGGGGGACATATGAAAAACTGTTTTTT.

The V gene is TRBV5-4, the J gene TRBJ2-7; 10 bases agree with TRBD2. The CDR3 has 16 residues. From germline, CDR1 is SGHNT and CDR2 YYREEE (reference sequence). V gave up 3 bases and J gave up 3 bases; unmatched junction bases: 9. The DNA of the CDR3 is TGTGCCAGCAGCTCCGGGACTAGCGCGAGATACTACGAGCAGTACTTC. Amino acids: CASSSGTSARYYEQYF.

The genes are TRBV28 and TRBJ1-1; TRBD1 matches 7 bases. Trimming took 5 bases from V and 0 from J; bases not matched to a gene: 9. The CDR3 totals 16 residues. Germline V gene data show CDR1 as MDHEN and CDR2 as SYDVKM. The chain's CDR3 is CASSPRTGNMNTEAFF. The CDR3 DNA reads as TGTGCCAGCAGTCCAAGGACAGGCAACATGAACACTGAAGCTTTCTTT. The complete variable domain, with remaining parts taken from reference TRBV28 and TRBJ1-1, reads DVKVTQSSRYLVKRTGEKVFLECVQDMDHENMFWYRQDPGLGLRLIYFSYDVKMKEKGDIPEGYSVSREKKERFSLILESASTNQTSMYLCASSPRTGNMNTEAFFGQGTRLTVV.

The chain joins TRBV5-5 to TRBJ2-5; TRBD1 matches at 11 bases. The germline CDR1 and CDR2 sequences are SGHKS and YYEKEE (reference sequence). The CDR3 contains 14 residues. V shed 4 bases, J shed 1 base, and the junction held 0 bases outside the gene matches. This chain's CDR3 is CASSGTGGQETQYF. DNA of the CDR3: TGTGCCAGCAGCGGGACAGGGGGCCAAGAGACCCAGTACTTC.

Here the CDR3 reads CASSDEGQGARYYGYTF. The CDR3 DNA follows: TGTGCCAGCAGTGATGAGGGGCAGGGGGCGCGTTACTATGGCTACACCTTC. The chain recombines TRBV2 with TRBJ1-2; 8 nucleotides match TRBD1. The V gene end was trimmed by 3 bases and the J gene end by 3 bases; junction bases not matched to a gene: 12. This CDR3 is built from 17 residues. Germline assignment: CDR1 SNHLY and CDR2 FYNNEI.

This sequence joins TRBV5-1 and TRBJ1-1, with D maybe TRBD1 (6 bases). Germline V CDR1 and CDR2: SGHRS, YFSETQ. Trimming stripped 4 bases from V and 6 bases from J, with 13 bases between. The CDR3 runs to 13 residues. CDR3 sequence reads: CASSPGPGAEAFF. CDR3 DNA sequence: TGCGCCAGCAGCCCCGGACCAGGGGCTGAAGCTTTCTTT.

The rearrangement links TRBV30 to TRBJ2-5; 12 nucleotides agree with TRBD2. The CDR3 loop spans 14 amino acids. V was clipped by 0 bases and J by 5 bases; unmatched bases: 1. Germline V gives CDR1 GTSNPN, CDR2 SVGIG (reference sequence). CDR3 sequence (DNA): TGTGCCTGGAGTGTGCTAGCGGGAGGGGAGACCCAGTACTTC. It yields the protein CAWSVLAGGETQYF.

This chain connects TRBV30 to TRBJ1-1; D not resolved. V was cut by 1 base and J by 3 bases, with 6 bases left in between. CDR1 is GTSNPN and CDR2 is SVGIG in the germline V gene (reference sequence). The CDR3 has 12 amino acids. This CDR3 is CAWSGRDTEAFF. CDR3 bases: TGTGCCTGGAGTGGCCGGGACACTGAAGCTTTCTTT.

This clone was detected only once. V is TRBV28 and J is TRBJ1-5; TRBD1 matches 9 bases. The CDR3 totals 16 residues. V trimming: 7 bases; J trimming: 0 bases; junction bases outside the gene matches: 7. Germline CDR1 reads MDHEN; CDR2 reads SYDVKM. CDR3 in DNA: TGTGCCAGCACCTCGGACAGGGGCTATAGCAATCAGCCCCAGCATTTT. Its protein product is CASTSDRGYSNQPQHF.

The genes are TRBV18 and TRBJ2-7, with 10 bases lining up with TRBD2. This CDR3 is built from 14 residues. V shed 1 base and J 6 bases; nucleotides not matched to a gene: 3. Germline V lookup: CDR1 KGHSH, CDR2 LQKENI. The CDR3 spells CASSPQAGGREQYF. The CDR3 DNA is TGTGCCAGCTCACCACAAGCGGGAGGGCGCGAGCAGTACTTC.

This rearrangement joins TRBV2 to TRBJ1-2; TRBD1 is a possible D gene (6 bases). This CDR3 has 13 amino acids. V was shortened by 7 bases and J by 4 bases, with 13 bases between the two germline ends. Germline lookup yields CDR1 SNHLY and CDR2 FYNNEI. CDR3 DNA: TGTGCCAGCAAGACAGGACAATCCTATGGCTACACCTTC. As protein: CASKTGQSYGYTF.

This clone has only one observation. This chain links TRBV5-1 with TRBJ1-3; maybe TRBD1 (5 bases). The V gene's germline CDR1 is SGHRS and CDR2 YFSETQ. V gave up 4 bases and J gave up 4 bases, with 21 bases separating them. The CDR3 spans 17 residues. The CDR3 DNA is TGCGCCAGCAGCGCGGCGGGGCTAAGTGCGGGAGGAAACACCATATATTTT. This codes for CASSAAGLSAGGNTIYF. The full variable domain, rest sourced from reference TRBV5-1 and TRBJ1-3, is KAGVTQTPRYLIKTRGQQVTLSCSPISGHRSVSWYQQTPGQGLQFLFEYFSETQRNKGNFPGRFSGRQFSNSRSEMNVSTLELGDSALYLCASSAAGLSAGGNTIYFGEGSWLTVV.

The chain combines TRBV5-4 with TRBJ2-4; TRBD1 matches at 10 bases. Germline values: CDR1 SGHNT, CDR2 YYREEE (reference sequence). This CDR3 contains 17 residues. V gave up 0 bases and J gave up 1 base; unmatched junction bases: 4. The DNA of the CDR3 is TGTGCCAGCAGCTTGGGTGGGACAGGGGTGGCCAAAAACATTCAGTACTTC. Encoded protein: CASSLGGTGVAKNIQYF.

This clone was seen only a few times. V and J are TRBV7-9 and TRBJ2-1; 10 bases line up with TRBD2. Germline V lookup: CDR1 SEHNR, CDR2 FQNEAQ (reference sequence). Unmatched junction bases numbered 5, after V lost 2 bases and J lost 7 bases. CDR3 length: 15 residues. The CDR3 DNA follows: TGTGCCAGCAGCTTAAATAGCGGGAGGTTAAATGAGCAGTTCTTC. It specifies CASSLNSGRLNEQFF. The whole variable domain, remainder taken from reference TRBV7-9 and TRBJ2-1, is DTGVSQNPRHKITKRGQNVTFRCDPISEHNRLYWYRQTLGQGPEFLTYFQNEAQLEKSRLLSDRFSAERPKGSFSTLEIQRTEQGDSAMYLCASSLNSGRLNEQFFGPGTRLTVL.

Comments on this clone: A read error may account for a junction end that differs from germline. The rearrangement joins TRBV7-7 to TRBJ2-1; 8 bases agree with TRBD2. CDR1 and CDR2 from the germline V gene are SSHAT and FNYEAQ (reference sequence). This CDR3 spans 12 amino acids. CDR3 DNA: TGTGCTAGCAGCTTCGGGGGGGGTGAGCAGTTCTTC. It yields the protein CASSFGGGEQFF.

Notes on this clone: One base away lies a much larger clone, so this may be a sequencing read error. The gene calls are TRBV29-1 and TRBJ1-3; the D gene is possibly TRBD1 (5 bases). Germline assignment: CDR1 SQVTM and CDR2 ANQGSEA. The V end lost 4 bases, the J end lost 3 bases, and 10 bases lay between the germline ends. The CDR3 has 13 residues. Here the CDR3 reads CSVAGGGGNTIYF. The CDR3 nucleotides are TGCAGCGTTGCGGGGGGGGGTGGAAACACCATATATTTT.

CDR3 nucleotide sequence: TGTGCCATCAGGGGCGGACTAGCGGGAGTTGATACGCAGTATTTT. The encoded protein is CAIRGGLAGVDTQYF. The chain recombines TRBV10-3 with TRBJ2-3; 13 bases line up with TRBD2. CDR3 length: 15 residues. V was clipped by 6 bases and J by 6 bases; unmatched bases: 6. From germline, CDR1 is ENHRY and CDR2 SYGVKD.

This chain connects TRBV18 to TRBJ2-1; 7 bases agree with TRBD1. V lost 3 bases, J lost 13 bases, and 3 bases stayed unmatched. This CDR3 spans 11 amino acids. In germline, CDR1 is KGHSH, CDR2 LQKENI. CDR3 sequence reads: CASSPGQTQFF. The CDR3, as DNA: TGTGCCAGCTCACCGGGACAGACACAGTTCTTC. Looking up the rest from reference TRBV18 and TRBJ2-1 gives the full variable domain: NAGVMQNPRHLVRRRGQEARLRCSPMKGHSHVYWYRQLPEEGLKFMVYLQKENIIDESGMPKERFSAEFPKEGPSILRIQQVVRGDSAAYFCASSPGQTQFFGPGTRLTVL.

The chain recombines TRBV14 with TRBJ2-7; D is undetermined. Trimming stripped 0 bases from V and 3 bases from J, with 9 bases between. Germline CDR1 and CDR2: SGHDN and FVKESK. CDR3 size: 14 residues. In DNA, the CDR3 is TGTGCCAGCAGCCAAGATTGGGCAAGCTACGAGCAGTACTTC. Amino acid sequence: CASSQDWASYEQYF.

The rearrangement uses TRBV10-3 and TRBJ1-4; 8 bases map to TRBD1. Germline V lookup: CDR1 ENHRY, CDR2 SYGVKD. The CDR3 extends over 15 amino acids. The V and J ends lost 10 bases and 4 bases, in that order; junction bases with no gene match: 11. This CDR3 is CATQDRAIGNEKLFF. The CDR3 DNA sequence: TGTGCCACCCAGGACAGGGCGATAGGTAATGAAAAACTGTTTTTT.

This clone has only one observation. The V gene is TRBV28, the J gene TRBJ2-2, with 10 nucleotides matching TRBD2. Per germline, CDR1 MDHEN and CDR2 SYDVKM. J was trimmed by 6 bases and V by 3 bases; bases with no gene match: 4. The CDR3 runs 15 residues. The CDR3 reads CASSFLAGVAGELFF. The CDR3 DNA is TGTGCCAGCAGTTTCCTAGCGGGAGTCGCCGGGGAGCTGTTTTTT.

The chain combines TRBV3-1 (or the pseudogene TRBV3-2) with TRBJ2-3; TRBD2 is a possible D gene (7 bases). Germline-derived CDR1 and CDR2 are LGHDT and YNNKEL (reference sequence). Trimming pared 4 bases from V and 2 bases from J, leaving 13 bases between. The CDR3 extends over 15 amino acids. The CDR3 sequence is CASSPRGGTTDTQYF. The CDR3 bases are TGTGCCAGCAGCCCTAGGGGGGGGACCACAGATACGCAGTATTTT.

This chain connects TRBV6-2 or TRBV6-3 to TRBJ2-1; TRBD2 might be the D (7 bases). Germline CDR1 is MNHEY and CDR2 is SVGEGT. The CDR3 consists of 16 residues. Trimming pared 5 bases from V and 0 bases from J, leaving 14 bases between. The CDR3 coding sequence is TGTGCCAGCAGTGACAGGCTAGCGGACTCCTACAATGAGCAGTTCTTC. It codes for CASSDRLADSYNEQFF.

The chain carries TRBV13 and TRBJ2-7, with D maybe TRBD1 (5 bases). The CDR3 extends over 15 amino acids. Germline values: CDR1 PRHDT, CDR2 FYEKMQ (reference sequence). V lost 1 base, J lost 2 bases, and 12 bases lay in between. CDR3 sequence reads: CASSLERGHPYEQYF. CDR3 in DNA: TGTGCCAGCAGCTTAGAGCGAGGACACCCCTACGAGCAGTACTTC.